The rows below give T cell receptor beta chains drawn from one sample of a study of cytomegalovirus exposure and HLA in healthy donors. Only in-frame clones appear in the TCRdb table, and some are missing; sequencing was by immunoSEQ multiplex PCR. The sample has around 120,000 clones; approximately 75% are singletons. Sequencing used PBMCs. The receptors come from a man aged 50-59 years in good health and CMV-seropositive. CDR3s include the opening cysteine and the closing phenylalanine or tryptophan. Each record gives: J gene, D gene, clone size, V gene, CDR3 DNA, CDR3 protein. The D gene is left open where the match is weak. Clone size is given for some rows only: seen once, a few or many times, or a class if the clone is expanded.

TRBJ1-5 | . | . | TRBV7-9 | TGTGCCAGCAGCCCGACAGGCTATAGCAATCAGCCCCAGCATTTT | CASSPTGYSNQPQHF
TRBJ2-7 | . | . | TRBV4-2 | TGTGCCAGCAGCCCCGGGACACGGGCTACCTACGAGCAGTACTTC | CASSPGTRATYEQYF
TRBJ2-5 | . | . | TRBV4-1 | TGCGCCAGCAGCCAAGATAATGTGGGACACACGTACCAAGAGACCCAGTACTTC | CASSQDNVGHTYQETQYF
TRBJ2-3 | . | . | TRBV29-1 | TGCAGCGTGGCACACAGGGGAGGTGGGTCTGGCGCAGATACGCAGTATTTT | CSVAHRGGGSGADTQYF
TRBJ2-5 | . | . | TRBV5-8 | TGTGCCAGCAGCCAGTACCAAGAGACCCAGTACTTC | CASSQYQETQYF
TRBJ2-7 | TRBD1 | . | TRBV6-6 | TGTGCCAGCAGCCCCTTTATACAGGGGGGCTACGAGCAGTACTTC | CASSPFIQGGYEQYF
TRBJ2-2 | . | . | TRBV5-1 | TGCGCCAGCAGCTACCCGACAACGAACACCGGGGAGCTGTTTTTT | CASSYPTTNTGELFF
TRBJ2-5 | TRBD1 | . | TRBV5-1 | TGCGCCAGCAGCTCCAAACCAAATTCTCCGGGACAGGGTTTCGAGACCCAGTACTTC | CASSSKPNSPGQGFETQYF
TRBJ1-1 | . | . | TRBV7-6 | TGTGCCAGCAGCGGAGTACAGGGGAACACTGAAGCTTTCTTT | CASSGVQGNTEAFF
TRBJ2-2 | TRBD1 | . | TRBV9 | TGTGCCAGCAGCCCTCCGGGACAGGGCCCCACCGGGGAGCTGTTTTTT | CASSPPGQGPTGELFF
TRBJ1-6 | . | few | TRBV2 | TGTGCCAGCAGTGAGGGCAGGAACCAAGCTTCACCCCTCCACTTT | CASSEGRNQASPLHF
TRBJ1-5 | TRBD1 | . | TRBV5-8 | TGTGCCAGCAGCGGGGGGACAGGGGACAATCAGCCCCAGCATTTT | CASSGGTGDNQPQHF
TRBJ1-5 | . | . | TRBV28 | TGTGCCAGCAGTTTGAATAGGAGGAATCAGCCCCAGCATTTT | CASSLNRRNQPQHF
TRBJ2-7 | . | . | TRBV11-1 | TGTGCCAGCAGCTTGTCGGGACTTCACTACGAGCAGTACTTC | CASSLSGLHYEQYF
TRBJ1-3 | TRBD1 | . | TRBV7-2 | TGTGCCAGCAGCTTCTTTGGGACAGGCACCTCTGGAAACACCATATATTTT | CASSFFGTGTSGNTIYF
TRBJ1-1 | . | . | TRBV5-1 | TGCGCCAGCAGCCGGGGGTGGGGAGGGCCTGAAGCTTTCTTT | CASSRGWGGPEAFF
TRBJ2-3 | . | . | TRBV6-1 | TGTGCCAGCAGTGAATTGGGCCGACGTAGAACAGATACGCAGTATTTT | CASSELGRRRTDTQYF
TRBJ1-2 | . | . | TRBV30 | TGTGCCTGGATCAAGACAGGTCTTATTGTTAACTATGGCTACACCTTC | CAWIKTGLIVNYGYTF
TRBJ2-3 | TRBD1 | . | TRBV5-1 | TGCGCCAGCAGCCTAGGACAGGGCGGATCAGATACGCAGTATTTT | CASSLGQGGSDTQYF
TRBJ2-1 | . | few | TRBV6-1 | TGTGCCAGCAGTTCCCTGTCGGGACTCCAGTTCTTC | CASSSLSGLQFF
TRBJ2-7 | . | . | TRBV4-1 | TGCGCCAGCAGCCAAGATCTAGGCGCCAGGGGAGTCGGCGAGCAGTACTTC | CASSQDLGARGVGEQYF
TRBJ2-5 | TRBD1 | . | TRBV5-5 | TGTGCCAGCAGTCCCTTGGGACAGCAAGAGACCCAGTACTTC | CASSPLGQQETQYF
TRBJ1-2 | . | . | TRBV25-1 | TGTGCCAGCAGTGAAGGGGGGGCTAATGGCTACACCTTC | CASSEGGANGYTF
TRBJ1-5 | TRBD1 | . | TRBV5-6 | TGTGCCAGCAGCTTGGGCGCCCTGACAGGGCCGAATCGCGCCCAGCATTTT | CASSLGALTGPNRAQHF
TRBJ2-1 | TRBD2 | . | TRBV5-1 | TGCGCCAGCAGCTCCCCCGGGACAGCTAGCGGGAGGGCCTACAATGAGCAGTTCTTC | CASSSPGTASGRAYNEQFF
TRBJ1-6 | . | few | TRBV11-2 | TGTGCCAGCAGCTTATTACAGGTTAATTCACCCCTCCACTTT | CASSLLQVNSPLHF
TRBJ1-1 | . | . | TRBV7-8 | TGTGCCAGCAGCTTTGGGGGGACGGGCACTGAAGCTTTCTTT | CASSFGGTGTEAFF
TRBJ2-5 | TRBD2 | . | TRBV5-1 | TGCGCCAGCAGCTCGGGACTAGCGGGAGAGACCCAGTACTTC | CASSSGLAGETQYF
TRBJ2-1 | . | . | TRBV4-1 | TGCGCCAGCAGCCAAGGGGCTTCATACAATGAGCAGTTCTTC | CASSQGASYNEQFF
TRBJ1-2 | TRBD1 | . | TRBV9 | TGTGCCAGCAGCGTACAGGACAGGGCCTCTGGCTACACCTTC | CASSVQDRASGYTF
TRBJ2-3 | TRBD2 | . | TRBV7-2 | TGTGCCAGCAGCTTACTAGCGGGAGTGGGGCGGGCGCAGTATTTT | CASSLLAGVGRAQYF
TRBJ1-4 | TRBD1 | . | TRBV27 | TGTGCCAGCAGCTCCGGGGACAGGAGCGGTGAAAAACTGTTTTTT | CASSSGDRSGEKLFF
TRBJ2-4 | TRBD1 | . | TRBV7-3 | TGTGCCAGCAGTTCCGACAGGGGAAACATTCAGTACTTC | CASSSDRGNIQYF
TRBJ1-3 | . | . | TRBV28 | TGTGCCAGCAGTTTAGGCGGACAGTATGTCTCTGGAAACACCATATATTTT | CASSLGGQYVSGNTIYF
TRBJ2-5 | . | . | TRBV10-2 | TGCGCCAGCAGCGAGGTCCTGGAGGGGACCCAGTACTTC | CASSEVLEGTQYF
TRBJ1-1 | . | once | TRBV14 | TGTGCCAGCAGCCAAGGGTTTGAGTTGACTGAAGCTTTCTTT | CASSQGFELTEAFF
TRBJ2-7 | TRBD2 | . | TRBV6-5 | TGTGCCAGCAGTTACTCGAGGCGGGGGGTCTACGAGCAGTACTTC | CASSYSRRGVYEQYF
TRBJ1-2 | . | few | TRBV5-4 | TGTGCCAGCAGCTCGGACAGCGGAGCTAACTATGGCTACACCTTC | CASSSDSGANYGYTF
TRBJ2-7 | . | . | TRBV7-9 | TGTGCCAGCAGCTTAGCGCTCCGCAGGGGACCCTACGAGCAGTACTTC | CASSLALRRGPYEQYF
TRBJ2-5 | . | . | TRBV27 | TGTGCCAGCAGTCCAACCCCCACACGGAGCTGGGAGACCCAGTACTTC | CASSPTPTRSWETQYF
TRBJ2-1 | TRBD2 | . | TRBV5-1 | TGCGCCAGCAGCTTGCGGGAGGACGGGGGTGAGCAGTTCTTC | CASSLREDGGEQFF
TRBJ1-2 | . | . | TRBV2 | TGTGCCAGCAGTGAAGGCAGGACTAACTATGGCTACACCTTC | CASSEGRTNYGYTF
TRBJ2-1 | TRBD2 | . | TRBV4-2 | TGTGCCAGCAGCTCCCCGGAGCGGGACTTCAATGAGCAGTTCTTC | CASSSPERDFNEQFF
TRBJ1-5 | TRBD1 | . | TRBV6-1 | TGTGCCAGCAGTACAGGAGGCAGGGGGACCCAGCCCCAGCATTTT | CASSTGGRGTQPQHF
TRBJ2-3 | . | . | TRBV10-1 | TGCGCCAGCTCCAGGGACTCCACAGATACGCAGTATTTT | CASSRDSTDTQYF
TRBJ1-1 | . | . | TRBV10-1 | TGCGCCAGCAATGTACACCTAGAGGACACCAACACTGAAGCTTTCTTT | CASNVHLEDTNTEAFF
TRBJ1-5 | . | . | TRBV7-9 | TGTGCCAGCAGCTTGGGGGGGTTGGGGCAGCCCCAGCATTTT | CASSLGGLGQPQHF